The 15 T cell receptor beta chains presented below share a single source sample, sequenced in a study of T cells in Graves' hyperthyroidism and ophthalmopathy. What was amplified from RNA transcripts were TCR beta CDR3 regions. The HTBI set primed first-round TCR CDR3 RT-PCR. TCRdb redid the calling of the multiplex PCR reads with MiXCR, one entry per CDR3 protein. The sample contains approximately 410,000 distinct CDR3 sequences, over 12% of which appear only once. Sequenced input: blood. The receptors were sampled from a man between 18 and 35 years old with Graves' ophthalmopathy.

This clonotype was detected ten times or more. The chain employs TRBV2 and TRBJ1-3, with D unresolved. V lost 2 bases, J lost 0 bases, and 5 bases lay in between. The CDR3 loop spans 14 amino acids. Germline assignment: CDR1 SNHLY and CDR2 FYNNEI. The CDR3 DNA reads TGTGCCAGCAGTGAACATGTCTCTGGAAACACCATATATTTT. Its protein product is CASSEHVSGNTIYF. The variable domain in full, with the rest retrieved from reference TRBV2 and TRBJ1-3, is EPEVTQTPSHQVTQMGQEVILRCVPISNHLYFYWYRQILGQKVEFLVSFYNNEISEKSEIFDDQFSVERPDGSNFTLKIRSTKLEDSAMYFCASSEHVSGNTIYFGEGSWLTVV.

This chain joins TRBV20-1 and TRBJ2-7; D could derive from TRBD1 or TRBD2 (8 bases each). This CDR3 is 15 amino acids long. V lost 6 bases and J lost 2, with 20 bases in between. Germline V gene lookup returns CDR1 DFQATT and CDR2 SNEGSKA (reference sequence). This chain's CDR3 is CSATGGVSGTYEQYF. The CDR3 DNA sequence: TGCAGTGCAACAGGGGGTGTTAGCGGGACCTACGAGCAGTACTTC.

This clonotype was detected ten times or more. The rearrangement joins TRBV12-3 or TRBV12-4 to TRBJ1-3, with D tentatively TRBD1 (6 bases). The CDR3 is 14 residues long. Trimming pared 5 bases from V and 2 bases from J, leaving 10 bases between. CDR3 DNA: TGTGCCAGCAGTAACACAGGGACTGGAAACACCATATATTTT. It specifies CASSNTGTGNTIYF.

This clonotype has more than one count but fewer than ten. The chain couples TRBV12-3 or TRBV12-4 to TRBJ2-1; TRBD2 matches at 11 bases. The CDR3 totals 18 residues. V was clipped by 5 bases and J by 1 base; unmatched bases: 10. The CDR3 sequence: CASSPQLAGVGSYNEQFF. The CDR3 DNA reads as TGTGCCAGCAGTCCACAACTAGCGGGAGTAGGGTCCTACAATGAGCAGTTCTTC.

This clonotype appeared many times. The V and J genes are TRBV5-1 and TRBJ1-2; a possible D gene is TRBD1 (5 bases). The V gene lost 5 bases and the J gene lost 7 bases, with 24 bases spanning the gap. Germline V gives CDR1 SGHRS, CDR2 YFSETQ. CDR3 length equals 16 residues. Here the CDR3 reads CASSRNYDEPGAGYTF. CDR3 nucleotides: TGCGCCAGCAGTCGAAATTATGACGAGCCCGGGGCTGGCTACACCTTC.

This clonotype has a handful of counts. The genes are TRBV3-1 and TRBJ2-6, with D hard to call. Germline loops: CDR1 LGHDT, CDR2 YNNKEL (reference sequence). CDR3 length equals 17 residues. Trimming took 1 base from V and 0 from J, leaving 10 bases between them. Here the CDR3 DNA reads TGTGCCAGCAGCCAAGCCGTACAGCTCTCTGGGGCCAACGTCCTGACTTTC. Amino acids: CASSQAVQLSGANVLTF. Full variable domain (missing parts from reference TRBV3-1 and TRBJ2-6): DTAVSQTPKYLVTQMGNDKSIKCEQNLGHDTMYWYKQDSKKFLKIMFSYNNKELIINETVPNRFSPKSPDKAHLNLHINSLELGDSAVYFCASSQAVQLSGANVLTFGAGSRLTVL.

This clonotype was seen a few times. V gene TRBV6-1 combines with J gene TRBJ1-3; D is unclear. The CDR3 sequence is 16 residues long. CDR1 is MNHNS, CDR2 SASEGT, per germline. V lost 5 bases and J lost 0, with 14 bases in between. The CDR3 here is CASSQNSDNSGNTIYF. CDR3 coding DNA: TGTGCCAGCAGTCAAAACTCCGACAACTCTGGAAACACCATATATTTT.

This clonotype has ten or more counts. The chain links TRBV6-1 to TRBJ1-2; TRBD1 is a possible D gene (5 bases). Per the germline V gene, CDR1 is MNHNS and CDR2 is SASEGT. The CDR3 covers 12 residues. V lost 4 bases and J 4 bases, leaving 7 bases between the germline ends. The chain's CDR3 is CASSGGFYGYTF. The CDR3 nucleotides are TGTGCCAGCAGTGGGGGCTTCTATGGCTACACCTTC.

Remarks on this clonotype: Given a much more abundant clone one base away, this may be a read error. The gene calls are TRBV7-9 and TRBJ2-7, with D perhaps TRBD1 or TRBD2 (5 bases each). V was cut by 10 bases and J by 2 bases, with 18 bases left in between. The CDR3 extends over 14 amino acids. Germline V gene lookup returns CDR1 SEHNR and CDR2 FQNEAQ (reference sequence). The CDR3 reads CANSQPGRTYEQYF. The CDR3 DNA is TGTGCCAACAGTCAGCCGGGACGGACCTACGAGCAGTACTTC. The full variable domain, its missing parts supplied by reference TRBV7-9 and TRBJ2-7, is DTGVSQNPRHKITKRGQNVTFRCDPISEHNRLYWYRQTLGQGPEFLTYFQNEAQLEKSRLLSDRFSAERPKGSFSTLEIQRTEQGDSAMYLCANSQPGRTYEQYFGPGTRLTVT.

The chain links TRBV6-1 to TRBJ2-5; 13 bases map to TRBD2. Germline values: CDR1 MNHNS, CDR2 SASEGT. V gave up 6 bases and J gave up 5 bases; unmatched junction bases: 15. This CDR3 has 18 amino acids. For the CDR3, the DNA is TGTGCCAGCAGCCGGACTAGCGGGGGAACCGGGGTTTTGGAGACCCAGTACTTC. Translating it yields CASSRTSGGTGVLETQYF.

The chain is built from TRBV11-3 and TRBJ2-1, with 8 bases matching TRBD2. Germline V gives CDR1 SGHNT, CDR2 YENEEA. The CDR3 extends over 13 amino acids. The V gene end was trimmed by 5 bases and the J gene end by 16 bases; junction bases not matched to a gene: 13. The CDR3: CASSATPGTSVFF. The CDR3, as DNA: TGTGCCAGCAGCGCTACACCGGGGACTAGTGTATTCTTC.

This clonotype appeared many times. The chain carries TRBV12-3 or TRBV12-4 and TRBJ1-2; 7 bases are a match to TRBD1. This CDR3 comprises 16 residues. Trimming cost V 3 bases and J 3 bases; bases outside gene matches: 10. CDR3 loop: CASSFLPPGQHYGYTF. In DNA, the CDR3 is TGTGCCAGCAGTTTCCTCCCCCCGGGACAGCACTATGGCTACACCTTC.

This clonotype was counted at least ten times. The chain's CDR3 is CASSQGGVLWEQYF. Written as DNA, the CDR3 is TGTGCCAGCAGCCAGGGGGGGGTGCTATGGGAGCAGTACTTC. V is TRBV3-1 and J is TRBJ2-7, with TRBD2 matching 7 bases. V lost 3 bases, J lost 7 bases, and 9 bases stayed unmatched. The CDR3 extends over 14 amino acids. Germline V lookup: CDR1 LGHDT, CDR2 YNNKEL (reference sequence).

This clonotype was seen repeatedly, ten times or more. Its ends do not fully match the called genes, so a read error is possible. The chain combines TRBV5-1 with TRBJ2-3, with D possibly matching TRBD1 (6 bases). Per the germline V gene, CDR1 is SGHRS and CDR2 is YFSETQ. The CDR3 is 14 amino acids. The CDR3 here is CASSLRQGTDTQYF. CDR3 bases: TGTGCCAGCAGCCTACGACAGGGCACAGATACGCAGTATTTT.

This clonotype was detected a few times. V is TRBV5-1 and J is TRBJ2-7, with 7 bases fitting TRBD1. The CDR3 spans 15 residues. CDR1 and CDR2 (germline): SGHRS, YFSETQ. V was clipped by 0 bases and J by 3 bases; unmatched bases: 6. The CDR3 nucleotides read TGCGCCAGCAGCTTGGACCCCGGGACAGTCTACGAGCAGTACTTC. The encoded protein is CASSLDPGTVYEQYF.